These 32 T cell receptor beta chains came from one sample sequenced in a study of T cell responses to AZD1222 COVID-19 vaccine. TCRdb's copy holds only in-frame clones and misses some; the assay was immunoSEQ multiplex PCR. The repertoire includes roughly 130,000 clones, roughly nine tenths of them detected once, and roughly 7.1% sits in the top ten. Sequencing used peripheral blood, obtained 28 days after the second dose of the MenACWY control vaccine. The receptors derive from an adult who received the MenACWY meningococcal vaccine as a control.

The chain employs TRBV28 and TRBJ1-2, with D possibly TRBD1 on 5 matching bases. V lost 6 bases and J lost 5, with 16 bases in between. Germline CDR1 reads MDHEN; CDR2 reads SYDVKM. The CDR3 spans 14 residues. CDR3 bases: TGTGCCAGCAGCCGAGGCGACAGAGGGTATGGCTACACCTTC. Its translation is CASSRGDRGYGYTF.

This CDR3 is CAISDPGQGFYEQYF. In DNA, the CDR3 is TGTGCCATCAGTGATCCGGGACAGGGCTTCTACGAGCAGTACTTC. The genes are TRBV10-3 and TRBJ2-7; 9 nucleotides align to TRBD1. This CDR3 has 15 amino acids. Germline V gene lookup returns CDR1 ENHRY and CDR2 SYGVKD. V lost 3 bases and J lost 3; bases outside the gene matches: 6.

V usage is TRBV29-1 and J usage is TRBJ2-3, with TRBD1 matching over 7 bases. Trimming took 2 bases from V and 2 from J; bases not matched to a gene: 4. Germline V lookup: CDR1 SQVTM, CDR2 ANQGSEA. The CDR3 sequence is 14 residues long. The CDR3 bases are TGCAGCGTTGAATCACAGGGGCACACAGATACGCAGTATTTT. It is translated as CSVESQGHTDTQYF.

This chain connects TRBV27 to TRBJ1-6; 11 bases fit TRBD1. Germline-derived CDR1 and CDR2 are MNHEY and SMNVEV (reference sequence). The CDR3 length is 16 residues. With V trimmed by 6 bases and J by 1 base, 2 bases remained unmatched. CDR3 residues: CASRRDRGSYNSPLHF. The CDR3 region has the DNA TGTGCCAGCAGACGGGACAGGGGGTCCTATAATTCACCCCTCCACTTT.

The chain has TRBV7-2 and TRBJ2-3; no clear D. This CDR3 has 13 amino acids. Trimming stripped 5 bases from V and 7 bases from J, with 13 bases between. Germline V gene sequence: CDR1 SGHTA, CDR2 FQGNSA. CDR3 protein: CASSPTGPYTQYF. The CDR3 DNA reads as TGTGCCAGCAGCCCGACCGGACCTTATACGCAGTATTTT. The full variable domain, with the rest looked up from reference TRBV7-2 and TRBJ2-3, is GAGVSQSPSNKVTEKGKDVELRCDPISGHTALYWYRQSLGQGLEFLIYFQGNSAPDKSGLPSDRFSAERTGGSVSTLTIQRTQQEDSAVYLCASSPTGPYTQYFGPGTRLTVL.

The chain has TRBV6-1 and TRBJ1-5; D uncertain. The CDR3 is 17 amino acids. The germline gives CDR1 MNHNS, CDR2 SASEGT. Trimming removed 3 bases at V and 0 bases at J, with 15 bases between. As DNA, the CDR3 is TGTGCCAGCAGTGACGAACTCTCGGGCCGTAGCAATCAGCCCCAGCATTTT. Encoded protein: CASSDELSGRSNQPQHF.

The chain combines TRBV3-1 (or the pseudogene TRBV3-2) with TRBJ2-1, with D possibly being TRBD2 (5 bases). The CDR3 extends over 13 amino acids. V was pared by 1 base and J by 7 bases, with 8 bases between. Germline V gives CDR1 LGHDT, CDR2 YNNKEL (reference sequence). This chain's CDR3 is CASSQGGSNEQFF. Written as DNA, the CDR3 is TGTGCCAGCAGCCAAGGCGGGTCAAATGAGCAGTTCTTC.

V and J are TRBV19 and TRBJ2-7, with TRBD2 matching over 12 bases. Per germline, CDR1 LNHDA and CDR2 SQIVND (reference sequence). The CDR3 contains 16 residues. V shed 2 bases and J 5 bases; nucleotides not matched to a gene: 7. The CDR3 reads CASSIRGLAGLHEQYF. DNA for the CDR3: TGTGCCAGTAGTATACGGGGACTAGCGGGTCTCCACGAGCAGTACTTC.

The V gene is TRBV3-1 (or the pseudogene TRBV3-2), the J gene TRBJ2-3; TRBD2 agrees at 7 bases. The CDR3 covers 18 residues. Germline V gene sequence: CDR1 LGHDT, CDR2 YNNKEL (reference sequence). V shed 2 bases, J shed 2 bases, and the junction held 13 bases outside the gene matches. DNA for the CDR3: TGTGCCAGCAGCCAACAGGTATCGAGCGGGGTCCTCACAGATACGCAGTATTTT. It encodes CASSQQVSSGVLTDTQYF.

The chain uses TRBV7-9 and TRBJ1-4, with 8 bases identical to TRBD1. This CDR3 is built from 14 residues. V trimming: 5 bases; J trimming: 7 bases; junction bases outside the gene matches: 6. Looked up from germline, CDR1 is SEHNR and CDR2 is FQNEAQ (reference sequence). CDR3 in amino acids: CASSPGQGGEKLFF. CDR3 sequence (DNA): TGTGCCAGCAGCCCCGGACAGGGTGGTGAAAAACTGTTTTTT.

V usage is TRBV12-3 or TRBV12-4 and J usage is TRBJ1-2; D is undetermined. Trimming removed 5 bases from V and 7 bases from J, with 11 bases in between. The CDR3 sequence is 12 residues long. CDR3 bases: TGTGCCAGCAGTCCCGGCCTTTCTGGCTACACCTTC. Protein sequence: CASSPGLSGYTF.

The gene calls are TRBV28 and TRBJ1-1; D remains ambiguous. The V end lost 5 bases, the J end lost 11 bases, and 15 bases lay between the germline ends. The CDR3 loop spans 12 amino acids. CDR1 and CDR2 from the germline V gene are MDHEN and SYDVKM. CDR3 DNA: TGTGCCAGCAGTCCTTCTGGGCGGCGGGCTTTCTTT. Its translation: CASSPSGRRAFF. The full variable domain, rest sourced from reference TRBV28 and TRBJ1-1, is DVKVTQSSRYLVKRTGEKVFLECVQDMDHENMFWYRQDPGLGLRLIYFSYDVKMKEKGDIPEGYSVSREKKERFSLILESASTNQTSMYLCASSPSGRRAFFGQGTRLTVV.

In this sample, this clone turned up once. The chain employs TRBV24-1 and TRBJ1-1; D might be TRBD1 (6 bases). The CDR3 is 13 amino acids. The V gene lost 4 bases and the J gene lost 5 bases, with 10 bases spanning the gap. Germline CDR1 is KGHDR and CDR2 is SFDVKD. CDR3 DNA sequence: TGTGCCACCAGTGAGGGGGCACGAACTGAAGCTTTCTTT. Translated: CATSEGARTEAFF.

This clone was picked up one time. This chain connects TRBV5-4 to TRBJ1-2; D unresolved. CDR1 is SGHNT and CDR2 is YYREEE in the germline V gene (reference sequence). The CDR3 extends over 13 amino acids. V was clipped by 2 bases and J by 6 bases, with 11 bases between them. Here the CDR3 reads CASSFGEDNGYTF. CDR3 nucleotide sequence: TGTGCCAGCAGCTTTGGGGAGGATAATGGCTACACCTTC. Complete variable domain (other parts from reference TRBV5-4 and TRBJ1-2): ETGVTQSPTHLIKTRGQQVTLRCSSQSGHNTVSWYQQALGQGPQFIFQYYREEENGRGNFPPRFSGLQFPNYSSELNVNALELDDSALYLCASSFGEDNGYTFGSGTRLTVV.

This chain joins TRBV28 and TRBJ1-2, with a possible D match to TRBD1 (5 bases). V lost 5 bases and J 6 bases, leaving 13 bases between the germline ends. This CDR3 contains 13 residues. The germline gives CDR1 MDHEN, CDR2 SYDVKM. For the CDR3, the DNA is TGTGCCAGCAGTCCACCAGGGTACGATGGCTACACCTTC. It specifies CASSPPGYDGYTF.

This clone came up a few times. This chain links TRBV11-2 with TRBJ1-4, with D possibly TRBD1 on 5 matching bases. The V and J ends lost 2 bases and 4 bases respectively, with 11 bases between them. The germline V gene encodes CDR1 SGHAT and CDR2 FQNNGV. The CDR3 has 15 amino acids. The CDR3 protein is CASSLMWGLNEKLFF. The CDR3 DNA follows: TGTGCCAGCAGCTTAATGTGGGGACTTAATGAAAAACTGTTTTTT.

This sequence joins TRBV3-1 (or the pseudogene TRBV3-2) and TRBJ1-4, with D maybe TRBD1 (6 bases). There are 13 residues in the CDR3. V was shortened by 3 bases and J by 7 bases, with 9 bases between the two germline ends. Germline values: CDR1 LGHDT, CDR2 YNNKEL (reference sequence). This CDR3 is CASSQRGTEKLFF. The CDR3 coding sequence is TGTGCCAGCAGCCAGAGGGGGACTGAAAAACTGTTTTTT.

This clone is a singleton in its sample. J is TRBJ2-1 and V is TRBV5-5; TRBD1 aligns across 8 bases. CDR3 size: 15 residues. CDR1 and CDR2 (germline): SGHKS, YYEKEE (reference sequence). The junction had 11 bases not matched to a gene; V was cut back by 4 bases and J by 8 bases. The CDR3 DNA reads as TGTGCCAGCAGCCAGGGGGCAGGGTTCCAGTATGAGCAGTTCTTC. Protein product: CASSQGAGFQYEQFF.

The chain joins TRBV11-2 to TRBJ2-1, with unresolved D. Trimming took 1 base from V and 6 from J, leaving 1 base between them. The CDR3 sequence is 11 residues long. CDR1 is SGHAT, CDR2 FQNNGV, per germline. The CDR3 here is CASSLVNEQFF. In nucleotides, the CDR3 is TGTGCCAGCAGCTTAGTCAATGAGCAGTTCTTC.

The chain employs TRBV6-4 and TRBJ2-7; 8 nucleotides line up with TRBD2. CDR1 MRHNA and CDR2 SNTAGT come from the germline V gene. The CDR3 is 13 amino acids. The ends lost 2 bases at V and 10 bases at J; junction bases unmatched: 7. The CDR3 bases are TGTGCCAGCAGTGACCGGGAGGGAACGGCACAGTACTTC. This codes for CASSDREGTAQYF.

This clone was seen a handful of times. This chain joins TRBV2 and TRBJ1-2; D is unclear. CDR3 length: 12 amino acids. V was cut by 2 bases and J by 2 bases, with 3 bases left in between. Per germline, CDR1 SNHLY and CDR2 FYNNEI. CDR3 loop: CASSEQNYGYTF. CDR3 bases: TGTGCCAGCAGTGAACAGAACTATGGCTACACCTTC.

There are a few counts of this clone. This rearrangement joins TRBV6-1 to TRBJ2-5, with D possibly being TRBD1 (6 bases). Trimming shortened V by 2 bases and J by 2 bases, and 15 bases separated the two germline ends. Per germline, CDR1 MNHNS and CDR2 SASEGT. This CDR3 is 16 amino acids long. The CDR3 DNA sequence: TGTGCCAGCAGTGAAAACGAGGGCAGGGGTCAAGAGACCCAGTACTTC. Amino acid sequence: CASSENEGRGQETQYF.

This clone was seen just once. The chain combines TRBV28 with TRBJ2-7; possibly TRBD1 or TRBD2 for D (5 bases each). V was shortened by 8 bases and J by 3 bases, with 20 bases between the two germline ends. Per the germline V gene, CDR1 is MDHEN and CDR2 is SYDVKM. The CDR3 loop spans 15 amino acids. CDR3 bases: TGTGCCAGCTCCCCCTTCACAGGAGGTATCTACGAGCAGTACTTC. It is translated as CASSPFTGGIYEQYF.

V and J are TRBV28 and TRBJ1-2; weak D call: TRBD1 (6 bases). Germline values: CDR1 MDHEN, CDR2 SYDVKM. V was cut by 4 bases and J by 3 bases, with 21 bases left in between. This CDR3 comprises 17 residues. CDR3 region: CASSSQGSGVGYYGYTF. DNA for the CDR3: TGTGCCAGCAGTTCCCAAGGTTCAGGGGTCGGATACTATGGCTACACCTTC.

The V gene is TRBV6-5, the J gene TRBJ1-5, with TRBD1 matching over 7 bases. Germline CDR1 and CDR2: MNHEY and SVGAGI. This CDR3 has 16 residues. J lost 5 bases, V lost 4 bases, and 11 bases had no gene match. The CDR3 DNA reads as TGTGCCAGCAGTTCAACCTCCGACAGGGCGGATCAGCCCCAGCATTTT. Translating it yields CASSSTSDRADQPQHF.

The V call is TRBV6-5, the J call TRBJ2-5, with D unresolved. Looked up from germline, CDR1 is MNHEY and CDR2 is SVGAGI. This CDR3 region has 12 residues. Trimming cost V 6 bases and J 0 bases, with 5 bases left between them. The CDR3 sequence: CASSANQETQYF. In nucleotides, the CDR3 is TGTGCCAGCAGCGCTAACCAAGAGACCCAGTACTTC.

In its sample, this clone was seen once. The V and J genes are TRBV5-6 and TRBJ1-6, with 9 nucleotides matching TRBD1. Trimming cost V 2 bases and J 5 bases; bases outside gene matches: 2. The CDR3 loop spans 15 amino acids. Per germline, CDR1 SGHDT and CDR2 YYEEEE. The CDR3 nucleotides read TGTGCCAGCAGCTTAAGGGACAGGGATAATTCACCCCTCCACTTT. Translation: CASSLRDRDNSPLHF. The full variable domain, with the rest looked up from reference TRBV5-6 and TRBJ1-6, is DAGVTQSPTHLIKTRGQQVTLRCSPKSGHDTVSWYQQALGQGPQFIFQYYEEEERQRGNFPDRFSGHQFPNYSSELNVNALLLGDSALYLCASSLRDRDNSPLHFGNGTRLTVT.

This clone was seen a handful of times. This chain uses TRBV19 with TRBJ2-2; 10 nucleotides line up with TRBD1. Germline assignment: CDR1 LNHDA and CDR2 SQIVND (reference sequence). The CDR3 has 17 amino acids. With 1 base clipped from V and 4 bases from J, the junction kept 6 bases outside the gene matches. In DNA form, the CDR3 reads TGTGCCAGTAGTATAGCGACAGGGGGCCGGAGCACCGGGGAGCTGTTTTTT. It is translated as CASSIATGGRSTGELFF.

The CDR3 spells CASSLTLGGALGPYEQYF. The CDR3 region has the DNA TGTGCCAGCAGCTTGACGTTGGGGGGGGCCCTTGGACCCTACGAGCAGTACTTC. J is TRBJ2-7 and V is TRBV5-5; D possibly corresponds to TRBD2 (7 bases). The CDR3 totals 18 residues. Germline CDR1 reads SGHKS; CDR2 reads YYEKEE (reference sequence). The V gene lost 1 base and the J gene lost 2 bases, with 22 bases spanning the gap. Complete variable domain (other parts from reference TRBV5-5 and TRBJ2-7): DAGVTQSPTHLIKTRGQQVTLRCSPISGHKSVSWYQQVLGQGPQFIFQYYEKEERGRGNFPDRFSARQFPNYSSELNVNALLLGDSALYLCASSLTLGGALGPYEQYFGPGTRLTVT.

This clone was counted a single time. The V gene is TRBV7-2, the J gene TRBJ1-1; TRBD1 matches at 8 bases. The CDR3 is made up of 13 amino acids. V lost 5 bases and J lost 5; bases outside the gene matches: 4. Looked up from germline, CDR1 is SGHTA and CDR2 is FQGNSA. CDR3 sequence: CASSTRGRTEAFF. The DNA of the CDR3 is TGTGCCAGCAGCACCAGGGGGCGTACTGAAGCTTTCTTT.

This chain links TRBV15 with TRBJ2-5; 8 nucleotides agree with TRBD2. The trim removed 0 bases at V and 6 bases at J, leaving 15 bases unmatched. From germline, CDR1 is LNHNV and CDR2 YYDKDF (reference sequence). CDR3 length: 18 amino acids. The CDR3 spells CATSRDPPHTSGQKTQYF. Written as DNA, the CDR3 is TGTGCCACCAGCAGAGACCCCCCCCACACTAGCGGTCAGAAGACCCAGTACTTC.

This clone was seen only once. The chain links TRBV28 to TRBJ2-2; TRBD1 aligns across 7 bases. Per germline, CDR1 MDHEN and CDR2 SYDVKM. The V and J ends lost 5 bases and 5 bases, in that order; junction bases with no gene match: 11. This CDR3 has 16 residues. The CDR3 nucleotides are TGTGCCAGCAGTCCACCGACAGGGTTACCTACCGGGGAGCTGTTTTTT. Its protein is CASSPPTGLPTGELFF.